This T cell receptor (beta chain) was observed in a study of shared clonotypes between healthy human individuals. Study outcomes and limitations: What naive subsets generally showed was a larger estimated richness than memory subsets showed.

With regard to this clone: Its cognate antigen is unknown.

At the deep level, the assay was run. The table came from immunoSEQ multiplex PCR; TCRdb's copy has only in-frame clones and leaves some out. The sample includes approximately 2,000,000 clones, around 95% of them seen just once. In germline, CDR1 is SGDLS, CDR2 YYNGEE. The CDR3 contains 14 residues. The V and J ends lost 4 bases and 4 bases respectively, with 14 bases between them. CD45RO-negative CD8 cells positively selected for CCR7 made up the naive population, which excluded terminally differentiated effector memory CD45RA+ cells. This receptor was identified in a young man in good health. Some clones in this sample may be carry-over from other donors' samples. The sequenced sample was naive CD8+ T cells from PBMCs. J is TRBJ1-1 and V is TRBV9; weak D call: TRBD1 (6 bases). The CDR3 loop reads CASSPTIRGTEAFF. The CDR3, as DNA: TGTGCCAGCAGCCCGACAATCAGGGGCACTGAAGCTTTCTTT.